The rows below give T cell receptor beta chains drawn from one sample of a study of blood T cell repertoires in COVID-19. Sequenced by immunoSEQ multiplex PCR; TCRdb stores in-frame clones only, minus some. The sample has about 250,000 clones, roughly 82% seen once. The source material was peripheral blood. All receptors come from a woman of 80 years or more with active or convalescent COVID-19. CDR3s include the opening cysteine and the closing phenylalanine or tryptophan. A D gene is named only where the DNA matches it firmly. Clone size is stated in some rows and not others, as once, few, many or a class when expanded.

D: NA
size: NA
J: TRBJ2-5
V: TRBV12-3/TRBV12-4
CDR3: CASSETGSETQYF
DNA: TGTGCCAGCAGTGAGACAGGCTCCGAGACCCAGTACTTC

D: NA
size: NA
J: TRBJ2-5
V: TRBV6-5
CDR3: CASSSRYTGSRETQYF
DNA: TGTGCCAGCAGTTCCCGTTATACAGGGTCTCGGGAGACCCAGTACTTC

D: TRBD1
size: NA
J: TRBJ1-5
V: TRBV24-1
CDR3: CATSAKPGGSNQPQHF
DNA: TGTGCCACCAGCGCCAAGCCAGGGGGGAGCAATCAGCCCCAGCATTTT

D: TRBD1
size: NA
J: TRBJ2-7
V: TRBV18
CDR3: CASSRPGTGGYEQYF
DNA: TGTGCCAGCTCACGGCCCGGGACAGGGGGCTACGAGCAGTACTTC

D: NA
size: NA
J: TRBJ2-7
V: TRBV5-4
CDR3: CASSPTTSEQYF
DNA: TGTGCCAGCAGCCCTACTACGTCCGAGCAGTACTTC

D: TRBD1
size: NA
J: TRBJ1-2
V: TRBV7-2
CDR3: CASSSDLTGGYGYTF
DNA: TGTGCCAGCAGCTCCGACCTGACAGGGGGATATGGCTACACCTTC

D: NA
size: few
J: TRBJ2-7
V: TRBV7-9
CDR3: CASSLVPGDEQYF
DNA: TGTGCCAGCAGCTTAGTCCCAGGGGACGAGCAGTACTTC

D: TRBD1
size: NA
J: TRBJ2-1
V: TRBV5-1
CDR3: CASSPPDRGPYNEQFF
DNA: TGCGCCAGCAGCCCACCCGACAGGGGGCCCTACAATGAGCAGTTCTTC

D: TRBD1
size: NA
J: TRBJ2-7
V: TRBV5-8
CDR3: CASSIRTGRTSYEQYF
DNA: TGTGCCAGCAGCATACGGACAGGAAGGACCTCCTACGAGCAGTACTTC

D: NA
size: NA
J: TRBJ2-1
V: TRBV5-1
CDR3: CASSWGDQLISYNEQFF
DNA: TGCGCCAGCAGCTGGGGGGACCAACTAATCTCCTACAATGAGCAGTTCTTC

D: NA
size: NA
J: TRBJ2-3
V: TRBV5-4
CDR3: CASSLGLAGADTQYF
DNA: TGTGCCAGCAGCTTGGGCTTAGCCGGGGCAGATACGCAGTATTTT

D: NA
size: NA
J: TRBJ1-2
V: TRBV5-1
CDR3: CASSLVADYGYTF
DNA: TGCGCCAGCAGCTTGGTAGCCGACTATGGCTACACCTTC

D: TRBD1
size: NA
J: TRBJ1-3
V: TRBV30
CDR3: CASPGTASSGNTIYF
DNA: TGTGCCTCCCCAGGGACAGCGAGCTCTGGAAACACCATATATTTT

D: NA
size: NA
J: TRBJ1-5
V: TRBV28
CDR3: CASSLISSGNQPQHF
DNA: TGTGCCAGCAGTTTAATATCATCGGGGAATCAGCCCCAGCATTTT

D: NA
size: NA
J: TRBJ2-7
V: TRBV15
CDR3: CATSQGGYPYEQYF
DNA: TGTGCCACCAGCCAAGGAGGGTACCCCTACGAGCAGTACTTC

D: NA
size: NA
J: TRBJ1-4
V: TRBV7-9
CDR3: CASSLGGLGEKLFF
DNA: TGTGCCAGCAGCCTAGGAGGGCTTGGTGAAAAACTGTTTTTT

D: TRBD1
size: NA
J: TRBJ1-6
V: TRBV5-1
CDR3: CASSYQPGTGDNSPLHF
DNA: TGCGCCAGCAGCTACCAACCCGGGACAGGTGATAATTCACCCCTCCACTTT

D: NA
size: NA
J: TRBJ1-1
V: TRBV19
CDR3: CASSIYGVVGGTEAFF
DNA: TGTGCCAGTAGTATTTATGGGGTCGTAGGGGGAACTGAAGCTTTCTTT

D: NA
size: NA
J: TRBJ2-2
V: TRBV20-1
CDR3: CSASVGGSTGELFF
DNA: TGCAGTGCTAGTGTAGGCGGGTCGACCGGGGAGCTGTTTTTT

D: NA
size: NA
J: TRBJ1-5
V: TRBV27
CDR3: CASSAYQPQHF
DNA: TGTGCCAGCAGTGCGTATCAGCCCCAGCATTTT

D: NA
size: NA
J: TRBJ1-4
V: TRBV4-2
CDR3: CASSQGPAGQVKLFF
DNA: TGTGCCAGCAGCCAAGGCCCGGCAGGGCAAGTAAAACTGTTTTTT

D: TRBD1
size: NA
J: TRBJ1-2
V: TRBV6-5
CDR3: CASSTPGQSYGYTF
DNA: TGTGCCAGCAGCACACCGGGACAGTCCTATGGCTACACCTTC

D: NA
size: NA
J: TRBJ1-1
V: TRBV29-1
CDR3: CSVVRPPPPGSTEAFF
DNA: TGCAGCGTTGTCAGACCACCCCCACCCGGGAGCACTGAAGCTTTCTTT

D: NA
size: few
J: TRBJ2-7
V: TRBV7-9
CDR3: CASSPGASGQDYYEQYF
DNA: TGTGCCAGCAGCCCAGGGGCCTCGGGACAAGATTACTACGAGCAGTACTTC

D: NA
size: NA
J: TRBJ1-2
V: TRBV2
CDR3: CACSAGGGYGYTF
DNA: TGTGCCTGCTCTGCGGGGGGCGGCTATGGCTACACCTTC

D: NA
size: few
J: TRBJ1-1
V: TRBV7-8
CDR3: CASSLVHGNTEAFF
DNA: TGTGCCAGCAGCTTAGTTCACGGGAACACTGAAGCTTTCTTT

D: NA
size: NA
J: TRBJ2-1
V: TRBV6-1
CDR3: CASSELMTGVGNEQFF
DNA: TGTGCCAGCAGTGAATTGATGACGGGAGTAGGCAATGAGCAGTTCTTC

D: NA
size: NA
J: TRBJ1-2
V: TRBV4-2
CDR3: CASSQDTGSRGYTF
DNA: TGTGCCAGCAGCCAAGACACAGGGTCACGTGGCTACACCTTC

D: NA
size: few
J: TRBJ1-4
V: TRBV21-1
CDR3: CASSPLQGCGGGINEKLFF
DNA: TGTGCCAGCAGCCCCCTACAGGGTTGCGGGGGGGGGATTAATGAAAAACTGTTTTTT